This T cell receptor (beta chain) appears in the sequencing data of a study of T cell responses to AZD1222 COVID-19 vaccine. Trimming removed 7 bases from V and 0 bases from J, with 10 bases in between. Germline V gene lookup returns CDR1 MDHEN and CDR2 SYDVKM. The length of the CDR3 is 14 residues. Study-level results: Clonal diversity was possibly underestimated, and the donors were mostly white British, with more females.

Comment on this clone: The antigen remains unidentified.

Samples with a second dose at about 4 or about 12 weeks were pooled together. Assay used: immunoSEQ multiplex PCR; TCRdb lists only in-frame clones, some missing. Of about 120,000 clones listed, about 90% are singletons. Sequenced material: peripheral blood, taken 28 days after the second AZD1222 dose. This sequence was found in an adult who received the AZD1222 COVID-19 vaccine. This sequence joins TRBV28 and TRBJ1-3, with D possibly TRBD1 on 5 matching bases. The CDR3 spells CASTTGPSGNTIYF. DNA of the CDR3: TGTGCCAGCACAACAGGACCCTCTGGAAACACCATATATTTT.